This T cell receptor beta chain was captured by sequencing in a study of technical replicates of blood from several donors (dated by TCRdb to 2016 to 2017). The germline V gene (reference sequence) specifies LNHDA as CDR1 and SQIVND as CDR2. Trimming removed 5 bases from V and 2 bases from J; the gene matches leave 2 bases unexplained. The CDR3, cysteine through phenylalanine, is 15 amino acids long. Left in the record is the CDR3 DNA by itself, 45 bases read in frame from the first base. The library was built by means of the immunoSEQ multiplex PCR assay. TCRdb's version of the immuneACCESS table is confined to in-frame rearrangements and falls short of the full clone set. An unresolved V gene accounts for under half of the shortfall where checked; the remainder is of unknown origin. The sample table shows over 50,000 clones, and about 92% are seen once. Around 4% of the sample comes from the top ten.

Remarks on this clone: Its antigen is unknown. The sample holds no much larger clone one base away, and base qualities are not on file.

The sample comprised PBMCs. Rearrangement joined TRBV19 to TRBJ2-3, with 12 bases matching TRBD2. The origin of this receptor is a human donor in good health. Some clones in this sample may be carry-over from other donors' samples. The sequenced DNA: TGTGCCAGTAGTTGGACTAGCGGGGACACAGATACGCAGTATTTT. Translation gives CASSWTSGDTDTQYF.